Below are 21 T cell receptor beta chains sequenced from a single sample in a study of beta chain features in type 1 diabetes. Broader study findings: Significant though moderate, a shortening of TCRB CDR3s appeared in all four CD4+ subsets of Type 1 diabetes patients.

The entirety of the isolated RNA underwent reverse transcription, so expressed TCRB transcripts were sequenced. Assay used: immunoSEQ multiplex PCR; TCRdb lists only in-frame clones, some missing. In the table there are around 240,000 clones, roughly 16% of which are singletons. These receptors' targets are unknown. The sample taken for sequencing was naive CD4+ T cells from blood. These receptors were collected from a man aged 25-45 years with type 1 diabetes.

The sample holds a few counts of this clone. The chain couples TRBV30 to TRBJ2-7; 7 nucleotides agree with TRBD2. After removal of 5 bases from V and 3 bases from J, the junction contained 7 bases not matched to a gene. Germline lookup yields CDR1 GTSNPN and CDR2 SVGIG (reference sequence). This CDR3 comprises 13 residues. The CDR3 region is CAWGEGPVYEQYF. CDR3 in DNA: TGTGCCTGGGGGGAGGGACCCGTCTACGAGCAGTACTTC.

This clone was counted only a few times. The chain joins TRBV6-1 to TRBJ2-1; 9 positions agree with TRBD1. V gave up 7 bases and J gave up 1 base; unmatched junction bases: 2. Per the germline V gene, CDR1 is MNHNS and CDR2 is SASEGT. This CDR3 region has 14 residues. CDR3 protein: CASKDRGSYNEQFF. CDR3 sequence (DNA): TGTGCCAGCAAGGACAGGGGTTCCTACAATGAGCAGTTCTTC.

This sequence joins TRBV30 and TRBJ1-2; D remains ambiguous. CDR3 size: 13 residues. Germline values: CDR1 GTSNPN, CDR2 SVGIG (reference sequence). V lost 0 bases and J 4 bases, leaving 9 bases between the germline ends. The chain's CDR3 is CAWSVRLSYGYTF. The CDR3 coding sequence is TGTGCCTGGAGTGTACGGCTGAGCTATGGCTACACCTTC. Based on the CDR3 plus reference TRBV30 and TRBJ1-2, the full variable domain is SQTIHQWPATLVQPVGSPLSLECTVEGTSNPNLYWYRQAAGRGLQLLFYSVGIGQISSEVPQNLSASRPQDRQFILSSKKLLLSDSGFYLCAWSVRLSYGYTFGSGTRLTVV.

This clone has only a few counts. The chain is built from TRBV7-9 and TRBJ2-1; 7 bases map to TRBD1. This CDR3 is built from 13 residues. Germline V gene sequence: CDR1 SEHNR, CDR2 FQNEAQ (reference sequence). V shed 5 bases and J 9 bases; nucleotides not matched to a gene: 7. The CDR3 loop is CASSPQQGTEQFF. CDR3 nucleotides: TGTGCCAGCAGCCCGCAACAGGGGACTGAGCAGTTCTTC.

This clone was seen a few times. This sequence joins TRBV28 and TRBJ2-7, with D perhaps matching TRBD1 (5 bases). CDR3 length equals 14 residues. V was shortened by 3 bases and J by 1 base, with 10 bases between the two germline ends. The germline V gene has CDR1 MDHEN and CDR2 SYDVKM. The chain's CDR3 is CASSFTGYSYEQYF. In nucleotides, the CDR3 is TGTGCCAGCAGTTTTACAGGCTATTCCTACGAGCAGTACTTC.

This clone was recorded a few times. The J gene is TRBJ2-3, the V gene TRBV29-1; D not certain. Germline V lookup: CDR1 SQVTM, CDR2 ANQGSEA. The germline V and J ends were trimmed by 5 bases and 0 bases, with 9 bases remaining between them. The CDR3 has 13 residues. The CDR3 protein is CSVPPTSTDTQYF. CDR3 DNA: TGCAGCGTTCCTCCAACTAGCACAGATACGCAGTATTTT.

This clone turned up a few times. The chain has TRBV28 and TRBJ2-6; D is unclear. The CDR3 totals 13 residues. The germline V gene has CDR1 MDHEN and CDR2 SYDVKM. The V and J ends lost 10 bases and 0 bases respectively, with 7 bases between them. CDR3 residues: CATETSGANVLTF. CDR3 coding DNA: TGTGCCACAGAGACCTCTGGGGCCAACGTCCTGACTTTC.

This clone was detected a few times. This chain joins TRBV30 and TRBJ2-5; 7 bases fit TRBD2. CDR1 is GTSNPN and CDR2 is SVGIG in the germline V gene (reference sequence). The junction had 12 bases not matched to a gene; V was cut back by 0 bases and J by 5 bases. The CDR3 has 16 residues. The CDR3 bases are TGTGCCTGGAGTGTACGGAGAACTAGCGTGAAGGAGACCCAGTACTTC. It is translated as CAWSVRRTSVKETQYF.

The chain links TRBV4-2 to TRBJ2-3; TRBD2 agrees at 11 bases. Germline CDR1 LGHNA, CDR2 YNFKEQ. With V trimmed by 2 bases and J by 4 bases, 8 bases remained unmatched. CDR3 length equals 17 residues. The CDR3 bases are TGTGCCAGCAGCCAACAGCTAGCGGGAGGTGGATCAGATACGCAGTATTTT. It codes for CASSQQLAGGGSDTQYF.

This clone appeared once. The gene calls are TRBV5-6 and TRBJ2-5; 8 bases align to TRBD1. In germline, CDR1 is SGHDT, CDR2 YYEEEE. This CDR3 is 16 amino acids long. J was trimmed by 4 bases and V by 3 bases; bases with no gene match: 11. CDR3 nucleotide sequence: TGTGCCAGCAGCTCAATCGGACAGGGTCTGGGAGAGACCCAGTACTTC. This codes for CASSSIGQGLGETQYF.

The chain's CDR3 is CASSYRDTASYEQYF. CDR3 bases: TGTGCCAGCAGTTACCGGGACACGGCCTCCTACGAGCAGTACTTC. The V call is TRBV6-6, the J call TRBJ2-7; TRBD1 is a possible D gene (6 bases). This CDR3 spans 15 amino acids. Germline CDR1 and CDR2: MNHNY and SVGAGI (reference sequence). Trimming shortened V by 2 bases and J by 0 bases, and 11 bases separated the two germline ends.

This rearrangement joins TRBV7-2 to TRBJ1-3; unclear D gene. CDR3 length: 16 amino acids. Germline V gene lookup returns CDR1 SGHTA and CDR2 FQGNSA. V lost 5 bases, J lost 0 bases, and 14 bases lay in between. The CDR3 DNA reads TGTGCCAGCAGCCCGCAGCGGCCGAGCTCTGGAAACACCATATATTTT. Its protein product is CASSPQRPSSGNTIYF.

V usage is TRBV30 and J usage is TRBJ1-2; D unresolved. The CDR3 contains 12 residues. Trimming pared 5 bases from V and 4 bases from J, leaving 11 bases between. Germline CDR1 is GTSNPN and CDR2 is SVGIG (reference sequence). CDR3: CAWAIGGYGYTF. CDR3 in DNA: TGTGCCTGGGCCATAGGAGGCTATGGCTACACCTTC.

This chain connects TRBV2 to TRBJ2-7, with D possibly matching TRBD1 (7 bases). This CDR3 contains 13 residues. Germline V gives CDR1 SNHLY, CDR2 FYNNEI. Trimming shortened V by 4 bases and J by 6 bases, and 13 bases separated the two germline ends. The CDR3 is CASSGGTDLEQYF. For the CDR3, the DNA is TGTGCCAGCAGTGGCGGGACAGACCTCGAGCAGTACTTC.

This clone was seen many times. The V call is TRBV30, the J call TRBJ2-5; D unresolved. V lost 5 bases to trimming and J lost 1 base, with 11 bases between them. Germline lookup yields CDR1 GTSNPN and CDR2 SVGIG (reference sequence). CDR3 size: 13 residues. This chain's CDR3 is CAWSRNFQETQYF. The CDR3 nucleotides read TGTGCCTGGTCAAGGAACTTCCAAGAGACCCAGTACTTC.

The rearrangement links TRBV7-8 to TRBJ2-1; possibly TRBD2 for D (5 bases). V lost 1 base and J 8 bases, leaving 6 bases between the germline ends. The CDR3 length is 12 residues. Germline V CDR1 and CDR2: SGHVS, FQNEAQ. The CDR3 nucleotides read TGTGCCAGCAGCTTAGGAGCGGATGAGCAGTTCTTC. This translates into CASSLGADEQFF.

The chain combines TRBV9 with TRBJ2-7, with TRBD1 identical over 7 bases. Germline loops: CDR1 SGDLS, CDR2 YYNGEE. V dropped 4 bases and J dropped 3; count of bases not matched to a gene: 10. CDR3 length: 15 residues. The CDR3 nucleotides are TGTGCCAGCAGCCCTAGGTCGACAGGGAACTACGAGCAGTACTTC. This sequence encodes CASSPRSTGNYEQYF. Complete variable domain (other parts from reference TRBV9 and TRBJ2-7): DSGVTQTPKHLITATGQRVTLRCSPRSGDLSVYWYQQSLDQGLQFLIQYYNGEERAKGNILERFSAQQFPDLHSELNLSSLELGDSALYFCASSPRSTGNYEQYFGPGTRLTVT.

The V gene is TRBV5-1, the J gene TRBJ2-7; D possibly corresponds to TRBD2 (6 bases). The CDR3 is 13 residues long. V lost 5 bases and J 7 bases, leaving 16 bases between the germline ends. In germline, CDR1 is SGHRS, CDR2 YFSETQ. The CDR3 reads CASSQGGTEEQYF. CDR3 bases: TGCGCCAGCAGTCAGGGAGGTACGGAAGAGCAGTACTTC.

This clone was observed a handful of times. This sequence joins TRBV7-2 and TRBJ2-1, with no clear D. The CDR3 loop spans 12 amino acids. V dropped 5 bases and J dropped 7 bases, with 9 bases sitting between them. Germline assignment: CDR1 SGHTA and CDR2 FQGNSA. CDR3 bases: TGTGCCAGCAGCCATTACAAGAATGAGCAGTTCTTC. Translating gives CASSHYKNEQFF.

The rearrangement uses TRBV11-2 and TRBJ1-2; 8 bases are a match to TRBD1. Losses at the gene ends were 5 bases for V and 3 bases for J; bases not matched to a gene: 5. The CDR3 spans 14 residues. Germline V gene data show CDR1 as SGHAT and CDR2 as FQNNGV. CDR3 nucleotides: TGTGCCAGCAGCGCTAAACAGGGGGACTATGGCTACACCTTC. Protein: CASSAKQGDYGYTF.

This chain links TRBV29-1 with TRBJ1-1, with TRBD1 matching over 9 bases. The V segment lost 4 bases and the J segment 1 base; nucleotides outside the gene matches: 1. Germline CDR1 SQVTM, CDR2 ANQGSEA. The CDR3 runs to 13 residues. The CDR3 is CSVGDRANTEAFF. For the CDR3, the DNA is TGCAGCGTTGGGGACAGGGCGAACACTGAAGCTTTCTTT.